The 10 T cell receptor beta chains listed next were all sequenced from one sample in a study of blood T cell repertoires in COVID-19. Data came from immunoSEQ multiplex PCR; TCRdb stores just in-frame clones and leaves some out. This sample has 250,000 to 300,000 clones, with just under 90% found just once. Sequencing was performed on peripheral blood. The receptors were sampled from a woman in her forties or fifties with COVID-19, enrolled during active disease.

The CDR3 nucleotides are TGTGCCAGCTCACCGGGCGGGAGGTCCAATTACGAGCAGTACTTC. Translating it yields CASSPGGRSNYEQYF. The chain links TRBV18 to TRBJ2-7; 8 bases map to TRBD2. Unmatched junction bases numbered 8, after V lost 3 bases and J lost 4 bases. This CDR3 has 15 amino acids. Looked up from germline, CDR1 is KGHSH and CDR2 is LQKENI. Supplemented by reference TRBV18 and TRBJ2-7, the full variable domain reads NAGVMQNPRHLVRRRGQEARLRCSPMKGHSHVYWYRQLPEEGLKFMVYLQKENIIDESGMPKERFSAEFPKEGPSILRIQQVVRGDSAAYFCASSPGGRSNYEQYFGPGTRLTVT.

The rearrangement links TRBV7-3 to TRBJ2-5; D unclear. The CDR3 consists of 15 residues. Germline-derived CDR1 and CDR2 are SGHTA and FQGTGA. V gave up 4 bases and J gave up 4 bases, with 16 bases separating them. The CDR3 DNA follows: TGTGCCAGCAGCTCCTCCGGCGGCCCGTTAGAGACCCAGTACTTC. Amino acids: CASSSSGGPLETQYF.

The chain's CDR3 is CASSQLRDTYYEQYF. The CDR3 DNA sequence: TGCGCCAGCAGCCAGCTCCGGGACACCTACTACGAGCAGTACTTC. This chain links TRBV4-3 with TRBJ2-7; D is possibly TRBD1 (6 bases). Germline CDR1 and CDR2: LGHNA and YSLEER. Deletions cut 3 bases from V and 3 bases from J, with 15 bases between. This CDR3 region has 15 residues.

The chain uses TRBV30 and TRBJ2-7; 9 bases fit TRBD2. Per germline, CDR1 GTSNPN and CDR2 SVGIG (reference sequence). V trimming: 1 base; J trimming: 5 bases; junction bases outside the gene matches: 6. The CDR3 totals 14 residues. CDR3 amino acids: CAWSDVAGDDEQYF. In nucleotides, the CDR3 is TGTGCCTGGAGTGACGTAGCGGGAGACGACGAGCAGTACTTC. Complete variable domain (other parts from reference TRBV30 and TRBJ2-7): SQTIHQWPATLVQPVGSPLSLECTVEGTSNPNLYWYRQAAGRGLQLLFYSVGIGQISSEVPQNLSASRPQDRQFILSSKKLLLSDSGFYLCAWSDVAGDDEQYFGPGTRLTVT.

In regard to this clone: The junction does not match germline at one end; this may be a read error. The chain links TRBV7-9 to TRBJ1-1; 7 bases map to TRBD1. CDR3 length equals 11 residues. Germline CDR1 and CDR2: SEHNR and FQNEAQ (reference sequence). The CDR3 here is CASSFLEGTEF. In DNA form, the CDR3 reads TGTGCCAGCAGCTTCCTCGAGGGGACAGAATTT.

This clone was seen just once. The chain combines TRBV5-1 with TRBJ2-2; 7 bases are shared with TRBD1. Germline lookup yields CDR1 SGHRS and CDR2 YFSETQ. V lost 4 bases, J lost 7 bases, and 16 bases stayed unmatched. The CDR3 loop spans 17 amino acids. The CDR3 coding sequence is TGCGCCAGCAGCCTGGTGGGACAGTCCCACGGTGGCGGGGAGCTGTTTTTT. It encodes CASSLVGQSHGGGELFF.

The chain is built from TRBV7-3 and TRBJ2-1; 8 bases align to TRBD2. Germline CDR1 and CDR2: SGHTA and FQGTGA. CDR3 size: 15 residues. The J segment lost 2 bases and the V segment lost 5 bases, leaving 5 bases of the junction unmatched. Written as DNA, the CDR3 is TGTGCCAGCAGCGCCACTAGCGGTCCCTACAATGAGCAGTTCTTC. This translates into CASSATSGPYNEQFF.

The genes are TRBV4-2 and TRBJ2-7; 14 bases agree with TRBD2. This CDR3 is 14 amino acids long. Germline V gene data show CDR1 as LGHNA and CDR2 as YNFKEQ. J gave up 4 bases and V 5 bases, and 1 base lay outside the gene matches. CDR3 protein: CASSGTSGGYEQYF. In DNA, the CDR3 is TGTGCCAGCAGCGGGACTAGCGGGGGATACGAGCAGTACTTC.

The chain carries TRBV3-1 (or the pseudogene TRBV3-2) and TRBJ1-2; 7 nucleotides align to TRBD1. The V segment lost 3 bases and the J segment 8 bases; nucleotides outside the gene matches: 12. Looked up from germline, CDR1 is LGHDT and CDR2 is YNNKEL (reference sequence). This CDR3 region has 15 residues. This chain's CDR3 is CASSHPRQGSYGYTF. Here the CDR3 DNA reads TGTGCCAGCAGCCACCCTCGACAGGGATCATACGGCTACACCTTC.

This rearrangement joins TRBV27 to TRBJ1-2; 7 nucleotides line up with TRBD1. J gave up 7 bases and V 5 bases, and 7 bases lay outside the gene matches. The CDR3 extends over 13 amino acids. Germline CDR1 and CDR2: MNHEY and SMNVEV (reference sequence). Written as DNA, the CDR3 is TGTGCCAGCAGTAGACAGGGTAGTGGTGGCTACACCTTC. It translates to CASSRQGSGGYTF.